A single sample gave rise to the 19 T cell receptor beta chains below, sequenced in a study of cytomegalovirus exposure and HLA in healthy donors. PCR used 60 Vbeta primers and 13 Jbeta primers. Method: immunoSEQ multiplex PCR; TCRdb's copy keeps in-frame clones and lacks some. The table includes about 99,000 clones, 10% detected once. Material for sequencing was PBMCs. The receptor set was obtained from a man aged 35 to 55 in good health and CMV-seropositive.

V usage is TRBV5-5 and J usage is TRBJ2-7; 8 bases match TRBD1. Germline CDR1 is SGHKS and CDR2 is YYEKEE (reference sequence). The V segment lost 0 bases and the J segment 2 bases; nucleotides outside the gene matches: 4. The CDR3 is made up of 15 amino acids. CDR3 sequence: CASSLAAGGPYEQYF. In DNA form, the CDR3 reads TGTGCCAGCAGCTTGGCGGCAGGGGGCCCCTACGAGCAGTACTTC.

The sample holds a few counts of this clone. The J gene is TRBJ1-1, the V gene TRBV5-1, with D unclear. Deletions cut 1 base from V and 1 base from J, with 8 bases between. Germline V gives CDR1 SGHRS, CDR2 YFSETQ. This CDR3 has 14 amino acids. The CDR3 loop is CASSLTAENTEAFF. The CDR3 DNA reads TGCGCCAGCAGCTTGACAGCAGAGAACACTGAAGCTTTCTTT.

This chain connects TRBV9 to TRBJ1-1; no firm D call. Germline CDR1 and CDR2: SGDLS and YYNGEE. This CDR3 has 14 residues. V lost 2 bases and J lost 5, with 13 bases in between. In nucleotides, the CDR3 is TGTGCCAGCAGCGTGGGAGGGTCCGGGACTGAAGCTTTCTTT. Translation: CASSVGGSGTEAFF.

The DNA for the CDR3 is TGCGCCAGCAGCTTGGCGGGGGGAAGCACAGATACGCAGTATTTT. It translates to CASSLAGGSTDTQYF. This chain links TRBV5-1 with TRBJ2-3; 7 nucleotides match TRBD2. From germline, CDR1 is SGHRS and CDR2 YFSETQ. The CDR3 spans 15 residues. The V and J ends lost 0 bases and 0 bases, in that order; junction bases with no gene match: 1.

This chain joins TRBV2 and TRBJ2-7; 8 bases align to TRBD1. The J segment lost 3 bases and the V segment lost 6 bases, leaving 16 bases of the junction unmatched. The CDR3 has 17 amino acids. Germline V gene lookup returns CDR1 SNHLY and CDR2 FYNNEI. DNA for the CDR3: TGTGCCAGCAGCCTCCCCAAGGGACAGGTAAATCTCTACGAGCAGTACTTC. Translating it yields CASSLPKGQVNLYEQYF.

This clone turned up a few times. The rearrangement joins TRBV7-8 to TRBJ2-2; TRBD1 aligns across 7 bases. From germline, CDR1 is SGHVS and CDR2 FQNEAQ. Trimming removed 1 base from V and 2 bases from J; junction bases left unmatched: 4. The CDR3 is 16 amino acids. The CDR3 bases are TGTGCCAGCAGCTTAGTTAACAGGGGAAACACCGGGGAGCTGTTTTTT. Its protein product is CASSLVNRGNTGELFF.

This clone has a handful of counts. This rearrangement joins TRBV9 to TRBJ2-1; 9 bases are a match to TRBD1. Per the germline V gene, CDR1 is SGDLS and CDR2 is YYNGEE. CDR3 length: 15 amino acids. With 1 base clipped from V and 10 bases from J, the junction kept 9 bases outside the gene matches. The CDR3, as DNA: TGTGCCAGCAGCGTATGGGACAGGGCCATCGGGGAGCAGTTCTTC. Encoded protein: CASSVWDRAIGEQFF. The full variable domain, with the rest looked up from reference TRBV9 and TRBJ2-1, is DSGVTQTPKHLITATGQRVTLRCSPRSGDLSVYWYQQSLDQGLQFLIQYYNGEERAKGNILERFSAQQFPDLHSELNLSSLELGDSALYFCASSVWDRAIGEQFFGPGTRLTVL.

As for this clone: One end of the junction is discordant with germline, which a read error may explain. The CDR3 DNA reads TGCGCCAGCAGCTTCACCGGGGAGTTGTTTTTT. Its translation: CASSFTGELFF. The chain links TRBV5-1 to TRBJ2-2, with a possible D match to TRBD2 (5 bases). Looked up from germline, CDR1 is SGHRS and CDR2 is YFSETQ. This CDR3 spans 11 amino acids. Filled out from reference TRBV5-1 and TRBJ2-2, the complete variable domain reads KAGVTQTPRYLIKTRGQQVTLSCSPISGHRSVSWYQQTPGQGLQFLFEYFSETQRNKGNFPGRFSGRQFSNSRSEMNVSTLELGDSALYLCASSFTGELFFGEGSRLTVL.

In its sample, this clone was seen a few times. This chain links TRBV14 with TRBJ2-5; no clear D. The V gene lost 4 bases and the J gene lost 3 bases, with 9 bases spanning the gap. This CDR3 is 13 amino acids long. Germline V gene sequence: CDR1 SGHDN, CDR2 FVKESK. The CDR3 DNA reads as TGTGCCAGCAGCCCACTATCCAAAGAGACCCAGTACTTC. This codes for CASSPLSKETQYF. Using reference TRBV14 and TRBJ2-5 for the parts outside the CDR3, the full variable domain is EAGVTQFPSHSVIEKGQTVTLRCDPISGHDNLYWYRRVMGKEIKFLLHFVKESKQDESGMPNNRFLAERTGGTYSTLKVQPAELEDSGVYFCASSPLSKETQYFGPGTRLLVL.

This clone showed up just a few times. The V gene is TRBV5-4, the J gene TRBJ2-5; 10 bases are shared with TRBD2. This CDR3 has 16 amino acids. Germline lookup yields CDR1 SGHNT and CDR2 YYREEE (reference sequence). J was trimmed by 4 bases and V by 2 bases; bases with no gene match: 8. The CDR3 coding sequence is TGTGCCAGCAGCTTTGCTAGCGGGAGAGGTGCAGAGACCCAGTACTTC. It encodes CASSFASGRGAETQYF.

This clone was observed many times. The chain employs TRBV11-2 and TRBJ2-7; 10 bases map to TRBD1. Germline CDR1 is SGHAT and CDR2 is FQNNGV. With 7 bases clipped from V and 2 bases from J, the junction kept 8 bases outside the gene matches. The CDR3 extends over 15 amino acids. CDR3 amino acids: CASTTPGQGAYEQYF. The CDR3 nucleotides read TGTGCCAGCACCACTCCCGGACAGGGGGCCTACGAGCAGTACTTC.

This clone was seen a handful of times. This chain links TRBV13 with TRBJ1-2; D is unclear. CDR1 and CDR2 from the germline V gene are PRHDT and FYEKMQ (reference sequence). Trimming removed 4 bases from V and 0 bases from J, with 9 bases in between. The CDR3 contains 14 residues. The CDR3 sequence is CASSSTEPNYGYTF. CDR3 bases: TGTGCCAGCAGCTCAACTGAACCTAACTATGGCTACACCTTC. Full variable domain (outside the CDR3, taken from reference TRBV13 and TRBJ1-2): AAGVIQSPRHLIKEKRETATLKCYPIPRHDTVYWYQQGPGQDPQFLISFYEKMQSDKGSIPDRFSAQQFSDYHSELNMSSLELGDSALYFCASSSTEPNYGYTFGSGTRLTVV.

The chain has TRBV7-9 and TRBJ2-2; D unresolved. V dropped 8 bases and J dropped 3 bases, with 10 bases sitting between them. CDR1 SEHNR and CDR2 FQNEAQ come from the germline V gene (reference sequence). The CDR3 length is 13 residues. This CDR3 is CASSLQDTGELFF. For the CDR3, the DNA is TGTGCCAGCTCCCTCCAGGACACCGGGGAGCTGTTTTTT.

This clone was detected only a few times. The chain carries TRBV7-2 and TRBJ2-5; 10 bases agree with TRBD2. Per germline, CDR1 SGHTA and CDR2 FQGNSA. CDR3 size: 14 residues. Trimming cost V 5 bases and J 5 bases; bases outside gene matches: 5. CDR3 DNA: TGTGCCAGCAGCCCGGGACTAGCGATGGAGACCCAGTACTTC. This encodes CASSPGLAMETQYF.

CDR3 bases: TGTGCCAGCAGCCTCTCTAGGGGCGAGCAGTACTTC. Residues: CASSLSRGEQYF. This chain joins TRBV7-8 and TRBJ2-7, with a possible D match to TRBD1 (5 bases). CDR3 length: 12 amino acids. Per the germline V gene, CDR1 is SGHVS and CDR2 is FQNEAQ. V was shortened by 5 bases and J by 6 bases, with 11 bases between the two germline ends. The complete variable domain, with remaining parts taken from reference TRBV7-8 and TRBJ2-7, reads GAGVSQSPRYKVAKRGQDVALRCDPISGHVSLFWYQQALGQGPEFLTYFQNEAQLDKSGLPSDRFFAERPEGSVSTLKIQRTQQEDSAVYLCASSLSRGEQYFGPGTRLTVT.

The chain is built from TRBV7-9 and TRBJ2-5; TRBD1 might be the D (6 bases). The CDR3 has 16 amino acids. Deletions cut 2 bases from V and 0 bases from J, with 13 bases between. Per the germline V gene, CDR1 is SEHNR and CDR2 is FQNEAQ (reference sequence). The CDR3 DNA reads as TGTGCCAGCAGCTTAATTAGGGGGACGTACCAAGAGACCCAGTACTTC. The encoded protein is CASSLIRGTYQETQYF.

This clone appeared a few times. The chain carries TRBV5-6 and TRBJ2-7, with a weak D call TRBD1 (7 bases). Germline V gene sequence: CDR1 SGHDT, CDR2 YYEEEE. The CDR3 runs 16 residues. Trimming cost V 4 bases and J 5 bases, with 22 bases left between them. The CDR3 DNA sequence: TGTGCCAGCAGCCAACAGTGGAGGGGGCGTGCGGACGAGCAGTACTTC. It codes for CASSQQWRGRADEQYF.

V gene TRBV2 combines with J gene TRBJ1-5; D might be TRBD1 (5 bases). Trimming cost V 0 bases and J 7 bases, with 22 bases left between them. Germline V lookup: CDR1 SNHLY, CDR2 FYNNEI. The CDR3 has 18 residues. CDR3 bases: TGTGCCAGCAGTGAAGCGCTAGGGAGGGGACCAAGGGGCCAGCCCCAGCATTTT. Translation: CASSEALGRGPRGQPQHF.

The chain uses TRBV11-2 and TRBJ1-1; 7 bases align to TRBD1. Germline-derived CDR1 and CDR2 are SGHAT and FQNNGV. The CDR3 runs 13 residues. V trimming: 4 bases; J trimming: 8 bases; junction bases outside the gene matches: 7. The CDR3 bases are TGTGCCAGCAGCTCCCTACGGGACAGAGAAGCTTTCTTT. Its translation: CASSSLRDREAFF.